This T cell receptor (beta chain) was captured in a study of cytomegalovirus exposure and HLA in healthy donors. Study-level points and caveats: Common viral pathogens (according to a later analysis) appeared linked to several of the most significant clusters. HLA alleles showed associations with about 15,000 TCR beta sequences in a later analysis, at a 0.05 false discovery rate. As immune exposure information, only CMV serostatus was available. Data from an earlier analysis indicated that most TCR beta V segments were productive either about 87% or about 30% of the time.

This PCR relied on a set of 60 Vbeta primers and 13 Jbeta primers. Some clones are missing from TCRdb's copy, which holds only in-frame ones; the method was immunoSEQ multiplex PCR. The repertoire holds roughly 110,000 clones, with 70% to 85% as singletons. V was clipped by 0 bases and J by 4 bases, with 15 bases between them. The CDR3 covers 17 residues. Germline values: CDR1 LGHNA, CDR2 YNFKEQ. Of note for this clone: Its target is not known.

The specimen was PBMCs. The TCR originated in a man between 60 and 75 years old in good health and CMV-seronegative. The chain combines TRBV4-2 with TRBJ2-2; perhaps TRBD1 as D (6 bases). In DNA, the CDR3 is TGTGCCAGCAGCCAAGATTTGGGCAGGGGTCGCACCGGGGAGCTGTTTTTT. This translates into CASSQDLGRGRTGELFF.